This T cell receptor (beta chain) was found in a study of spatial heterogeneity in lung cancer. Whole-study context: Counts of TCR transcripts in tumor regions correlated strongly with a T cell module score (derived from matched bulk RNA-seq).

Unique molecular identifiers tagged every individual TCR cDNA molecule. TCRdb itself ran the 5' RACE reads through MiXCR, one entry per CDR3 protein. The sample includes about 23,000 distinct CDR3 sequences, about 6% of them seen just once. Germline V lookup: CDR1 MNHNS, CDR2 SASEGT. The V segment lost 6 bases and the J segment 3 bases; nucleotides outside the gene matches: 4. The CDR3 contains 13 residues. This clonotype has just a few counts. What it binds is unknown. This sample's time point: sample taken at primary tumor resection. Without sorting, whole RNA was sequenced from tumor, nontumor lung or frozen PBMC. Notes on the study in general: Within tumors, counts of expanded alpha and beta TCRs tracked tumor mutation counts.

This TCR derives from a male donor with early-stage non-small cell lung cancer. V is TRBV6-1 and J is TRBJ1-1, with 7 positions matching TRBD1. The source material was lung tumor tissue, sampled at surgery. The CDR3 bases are TGTGCCAGCAGCGTGACAGGGTACACTGAAGCTTTCTTT. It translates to CASSVTGYTEAFF.